This T cell receptor (beta chain) originates from a study of cytomegalovirus exposure and HLA in healthy donors. In the study overall: Unique TCRs numbering roughly 85 million, obtained from HLA-typed donors, made up an early data release.

Trimming took 0 bases from V and 5 from J, leaving 10 bases between them. Germline V lookup: CDR1 LGHNA, CDR2 YNFKEQ. The CDR3 covers 15 residues. Findings of the study overall: In a later analysis, HLA-associated beta chains showed higher expansion and lower generation probabilities than comparable chains. Analyzed later, association rates of TCRs varied across HLA loci, with DRB1 most and HLA-C fewest.

Details on this clone: As yet, its antigen is unknown.

A multiplex PCR was run with 60 Vbeta primers and 13 Jbeta primers. Measured with immunoSEQ multiplex PCR; TCRdb has only the in-frame clones, and not every one. This table holds about 50,000 clones, roughly 73% found once. The chain recombines TRBV4-2 with TRBJ2-2, with D perhaps matching TRBD2 (6 bases). The receptor's source is a woman in her 40s in good health and CMV-seropositive. Sample: PBMCs. CDR3 loop: CASSQERGGTGELFF. CDR3 DNA: TGTGCCAGCAGCCAAGAGCGGGGCGGGACCGGGGAGCTGTTTTTT.